The rows below give T cell receptor beta chains drawn from one sample of a study of T cell responses to AZD1222 COVID-19 vaccine. The protocol was immunoSEQ multiplex PCR, while the TCRdb copy is restricted to in-frame clones and leaves out a portion. The profile shows more than 140,000 clones, about 90% of them singletons. The sample here was peripheral blood, taken on day 0 of AZD1222 vaccination. These receptors originate from an adult in good health. Each CDR3 is given with its conserved first and last residue. Each record gives: clone size, D gene, J gene, V gene, CDR3 DNA, CDR3 protein. A D gene is named only where the DNA matches it firmly. Clone size appears in some rows only: once, few, many, or a class for an expanded clone.

NA | TRBD1 | TRBJ1-2 | TRBV10-3 | TGTGCCATCAACCATACAGGGGGGAAAAGAGGCTACACCTTC | CAINHTGGKRGYTF
NA | NA | TRBJ2-3 | TRBV5-4 | TGTGCCAGCCGGGGGGCGGGAGACGGAGGGCAGTATTTT | CASRGAGDGGQYF
NA | NA | TRBJ2-2 | TRBV9 | TGTGCCAGCGCAGGAAACACCGGGGAGCTGTTTTTT | CASAGNTGELFF
NA | NA | TRBJ1-6 | TRBV20-1 | TGCAGTGCTAGAGGGCAATCACCCCTCCACTTT | CSARGQSPLHF
NA | NA | TRBJ2-5 | TRBV7-9 | TGTGCCAGCAGCCCAACATCGGTACAAGAGACCCAGTACTTC | CASSPTSVQETQYF
NA | TRBD2 | TRBJ2-3 | TRBV28 | TGTGCCAGCAGTTTACTAGCGGGCTCGTTTATCACAGATACGCAGTATTTT | CASSLLAGSFITDTQYF
NA | TRBD1 | TRBJ1-4 | TRBV28 | TGTGCCAGCAGTTCAATTCCGGGGACAGGGCCTGAAAAACTGTTTTTT | CASSSIPGTGPEKLFF
NA | NA | TRBJ2-5 | TRBV25-1 | TGTGCCAGCAGTGAGAAGATCGGGGGCGGCCAAGAGACCCAGTACTTC | CASSEKIGGGQETQYF
NA | TRBD1 | TRBJ2-7 | TRBV4-3 | TGCGCCAGCAGCCAAGCGGGACAGGCCAACGAGCAGTACTTC | CASSQAGQANEQYF
NA | NA | TRBJ1-5 | TRBV11-2 | TGTGCCAGCAGCTTAGAGGGGAGCTGGAGCAATCAGCCCCAGCATTTT | CASSLEGSWSNQPQHF
NA | NA | TRBJ1-1 | TRBV4-1 | TGCGCCAGCAGCCAGACGCCCCAAAACACTGAAGCTTTCTTT | CASSQTPQNTEAFF
NA | NA | TRBJ2-1 | TRBV15 | TGTGCCACCAGCGCCACCGGGACTGGCTACAATGAGCAGTTCTTC | CATSATGTGYNEQFF
NA | TRBD1 | TRBJ2-3 | TRBV7-3 | TGTGCCAGCAGCTTCACAGGGGGCGATCCAGATACGCAGTATTTT | CASSFTGGDPDTQYF
NA | TRBD2 | TRBJ2-1 | TRBV6-1 | TGTGCCAGCAGTGGACTAGCGGGAGCACCCTACAATGAGCAGTTCTTC | CASSGLAGAPYNEQFF
NA | TRBD1 | TRBJ1-1 | TRBV19 | TGTGCCAGTAGTACCCAAGGGCCAGGGGGCACTGAAGCTTTCTTT | CASSTQGPGGTEAFF
NA | NA | TRBJ1-3 | TRBV4-2 | TGTGCCAGCAGCCAAGTGGGGGGGGCTGCTGGAAACACCATATATTTT | CASSQVGGAAGNTIYF
NA | NA | TRBJ1-1 | TRBV5-3 | TGTGCCAGAAGCTTCGGTCGTGACAACATGAACACTGAAGCTTTCTTT | CARSFGRDNMNTEAFF
NA | NA | TRBJ1-5 | TRBV28 | TGTGCCAGCACTAATTCCGGGACACCTAAGGGGCCCCAGCATTTT | CASTNSGTPKGPQHF
few | TRBD1 | TRBJ2-7 | TRBV28 | TGTGCCAGCAGTCACCGGGACAGGGTCGTCTACGAGCAGTACTTC | CASSHRDRVVYEQYF
NA | NA | TRBJ1-4 | TRBV9 | TGTGCCAGCAGCCCGGGAGGGGCAATTACTAATGAAAAACTGTTTTTT | CASSPGGAITNEKLFF
NA | TRBD1 | TRBJ1-2 | TRBV3-1/TRBV3-2 | TGTGCCAGCAGCACCGTGGGGCAGGGGGCTCGTGGCTACACCTTC | CASSTVGQGARGYTF
NA | TRBD1 | TRBJ2-6 | TRBV3-1/TRBV3-2 | TGTGCCAGCAGCCAAGGGGACAGTTCTTCTGGGGCCAACGTCCTGACTTTC | CASSQGDSSSGANVLTF
once | NA | TRBJ1-3 | TRBV7-2 | TGTGCCAGCAGCTTGGGAAACACCATATATTTT | CASSLGNTIYF
NA | TRBD2 | TRBJ2-1 | TRBV7-8 | TGTGCCAGCAGCTTACTAGCGGGAGTTTACAATGAGCAGTTCTTC | CASSLLAGVYNEQFF
NA | NA | TRBJ2-1 | TRBV13 | TGTGCCAGCAGCTTAGTCGAGAGAGCCCTTTACAATGAGCAGTTCTTC | CASSLVERALYNEQFF
NA | TRBD1 | TRBJ1-5 | TRBV7-2 | TGTGCCAGCAGCTTAGCCCCAGCAGGGGGAAGCAATCAGCCCCAGCATTTT | CASSLAPAGGSNQPQHF
NA | NA | TRBJ1-1 | TRBV5-8 | TGTGCCAGCCGACCTAGGGGCATCCTGAACACTGAAGCTTTCTTT | CASRPRGILNTEAFF
NA | NA | TRBJ1-2 | TRBV4-3 | TGCGCCAGCAGCCAAGATCTGGGGGGGGCTGGTGGCTACACCTTC | CASSQDLGGAGGYTF
NA | NA | TRBJ1-1 | TRBV30 | TGTGCCTGGAGTCGTGGTCGATCCATGAACACTGAAGCTTTCTTT | CAWSRGRSMNTEAFF
NA | NA | TRBJ2-4 | TRBV6-2/TRBV6-3 | TGTGCCAGCAGTTACTCGGGGACTGCCCTTTGGGACATTCAGTACTTC | CASSYSGTALWDIQYF
NA | NA | TRBJ1-1 | TRBV5-4 | TGTGCCAGCAGGGGGGAGAGGAACACTGAAGCTTTCTTT | CASRGERNTEAFF
NA | TRBD2 | TRBJ2-1 | TRBV24-1 | TGTGCCTCTGGGGAGGGAGGCTCCTACAATGAGCAGTTCTTC | CASGEGGSYNEQFF
NA | NA | TRBJ1-1 | TRBV5-6 | TGTGCCAGCAGCGCGGGTAGGGGGTACACTGAAGCTTTCTTT | CASSAGRGYTEAFF
NA | NA | TRBJ1-1 | TRBV3-1/TRBV3-2 | TGTGCCAGCAGCCTCTCTAGGTGGGGCACTGAAGCTTTCTTT | CASSLSRWGTEAFF
NA | NA | TRBJ2-1 | TRBV4-1 | TGCGCCAGCAGCCAAGCCGGGACGGGTGCTGAGCAGTTCTTC | CASSQAGTGAEQFF
NA | NA | TRBJ1-4 | TRBV14 | TGTGCCAGCAGCCAAGACACTCCGGGGCCTGGAAAACTGTTTTTT | CASSQDTPGPGKLFF
NA | TRBD1 | TRBJ2-5 | TRBV25-1 | TGTGCCAGCAGTGGGACAGGGCTATCGTACTTC | CASSGTGLSYF
NA | TRBD1 | TRBJ2-5 | TRBV5-1 | TGCGCCAGCAGCGCATCCGGACAGGGCCAAGAGACCCAGTACTTC | CASSASGQGQETQYF
NA | NA | TRBJ1-2 | TRBV5-6 | TGTGCCAGCCGTTTGGGGGAGGAGAACTATGGCTACACCTTC | CASRLGEENYGYTF
NA | NA | TRBJ2-5 | TRBV6-5 | TGTGCCAGCAGCTCGGCAGGGTGGGAGACCCAGTACTTC | CASSSAGWETQYF
once | TRBD1 | TRBJ1-1 | TRBV18 | TGTGCCAGCTCACAGACGACAGGGGTGGAAGCTTTCTTT | CASSQTTGVEAFF
once | TRBD1 | TRBJ2-7 | TRBV10-3 | TGTGCCATCAGTAATTCCGGGACAGGGTCCTACGAGCAGTACTTC | CAISNSGTGSYEQYF
NA | NA | TRBJ2-7 | TRBV15 | TGTGCCACCAGCCCCCGAGGAGGGTACGAGCAGTACTTC | CATSPRGGYEQYF
NA | TRBD2 | TRBJ2-1 | TRBV27 | TGTGCCAGCAGTTTAGGGGGGGGTGAGCAGTTCTTC | CASSLGGGEQFF
NA | TRBD2 | TRBJ2-1 | TRBV6-5 | TGTGCCAGCAGTTACTCGCCTAGCGGGAGGAATGAGCAGTTCTTC | CASSYSPSGRNEQFF